The 18 T cell receptor beta chains reported below all come from one sample, sequenced in a study of Ad26.COV2.S vaccination and SARS-CoV-2 variants (dated by TCRdb to the early 2020s). Libraries were built with the immunoSEQ multiplex PCR assay. Entries here come from immuneACCESS through TCRdb and include only in-frame sequences with V and J called. Some clones fail to appear in such tables; in the studies checked, an unresolved V gene covers under half of the shortfall, and the cause of the remainder is unknown. For this sample the table gives around 400,000 clones, of which around 90% were detected only once. The ten largest clones represent more than 9% of the sample. The treatment or condition label for this specimen denotes: some 20 received Ad26.COV2.S at low or high dose, single or two shots; about 5 received placebo; per-sample allocation not given. For vaccine and placebo recipients, repertoires were sequenced using samples collected on day 63 after the first injection.

Sequenced here: peripheral blood, sampled in a trial of Ad26.COV2.S vaccine versus placebo. These receptors all come from a person between 18 and 60 years old who received the Ad26.COV2.S COVID-19 vaccine or a placebo.

This chain connects TRBV24-1 to TRBJ2-1, with 8 bases identical to TRBD2. The CDR3 totals 14 residues. Unmatched junction bases numbered 2, after V lost 4 bases and J lost 4 bases. The germline V gene has CDR1 KGHDR and CDR2 SFDVKD. CDR3 sequence reads: CATSEASGYNEQFF. The CDR3 region has the DNA TGTGCCACCAGTGAGGCTAGCGGGTACAATGAGCAGTTCTTC.

As concerns this clone: The sample carries other DNA sequences with the same CDR3. The gene calls are TRBV7-9 and TRBJ2-7; D perhaps matches TRBD2 (6 bases). The CDR3 length is 13 residues. V was cut by 6 bases and J by 0 bases, with 9 bases left in between. CDR1 is SEHNR, CDR2 FQNEAQ, per germline (reference sequence). This chain's CDR3 is CASSFGGSYEQYF. The CDR3 DNA reads TGTGCCAGCAGTTTCGGGGGCTCCTACGAGCAGTACTTC.

V usage is TRBV6-2 or TRBV6-3 and J usage is TRBJ2-7, with 7 bases fitting TRBD2. Losses at the gene ends were 4 bases for V and 6 bases for J; bases not matched to a gene: 15. The CDR3 loop spans 16 amino acids. Germline V gene data show CDR1 as MNHEY and CDR2 as SVGEGT. DNA of the CDR3: TGTGCCAGCAGTTTTGAGCGGGGAGAGCTCGGTGGCGAGCAGTACTTC. Translated, it gives CASSFERGELGGEQYF.

This clone was seen once. Other DNA sequences in the sample encode the same CDR3. The V gene is TRBV28, the J gene TRBJ1-1; D unresolved. The CDR3 length is 13 residues. Trimming left V 1 base short and J 0 bases short, with 3 bases between. CDR1 and CDR2 from the germline V gene are MDHEN and SYDVKM. The CDR3 bases are TGTGCCAGCAGTTTATCCCTGAACACTGAAGCTTTCTTT. The encoded protein is CASSLSLNTEAFF.

The chain joins TRBV11-2 to TRBJ1-3; TRBD1 is a possible D gene (5 bases). Trimming took off 5 bases at V and 3 bases at J, with 11 bases between the two ends. CDR3 length equals 14 residues. Germline V gene sequence: CDR1 SGHAT, CDR2 FQNNGV. For the CDR3, the DNA is TGTGCCAGCAGCCTCAGGACACATGGAAACACCATATATTTT. Amino acids: CASSLRTHGNTIYF.

This chain links TRBV15 with TRBJ2-3, with D possibly being TRBD2 (6 bases). V lost 1 base and J lost 2, with 22 bases in between. The CDR3 spans 19 residues. From germline, CDR1 is LNHNV and CDR2 YYDKDF (reference sequence). The chain's CDR3 is CATSRVASRDWAFTDTQYF. In DNA, the CDR3 is TGTGCCACCAGCAGAGTCGCAAGCCGGGACTGGGCCTTCACAGATACGCAGTATTTT.

Comment on this clone: This sample includes further DNA sequences coding for the same CDR3. This sequence joins TRBV6-5 and TRBJ2-7, with D possibly matching TRBD2 (5 bases). The CDR3 spans 11 residues. Germline V CDR1 and CDR2: MNHEY, SVGAGI. V was clipped by 5 bases and J by 4 bases, with 6 bases between them. As DNA, the CDR3 is TGTGCCAGCAGTACGGGATACGAGCAGTACTTC. This gives the protein CASSTGYEQYF.

The V gene is TRBV7-9, the J gene TRBJ1-1; 12 bases are shared with TRBD1. J gave up 5 bases and V 5 bases, and 9 bases lay outside the gene matches. CDR3 length equals 16 residues. CDR1 and CDR2 (germline): SEHNR, FQNEAQ (reference sequence). CDR3: CASSPSRDRGLTEAFF. The CDR3 bases are TGTGCCAGCAGCCCTAGCCGGGACAGGGGGCTGACTGAAGCTTTCTTT.

The genes are TRBV28 and TRBJ1-1, with D possibly being TRBD1 (6 bases). The germline V and J ends were trimmed by 4 bases and 7 bases, with 19 bases remaining between them. The germline gives CDR1 MDHEN, CDR2 SYDVKM. CDR3 length equals 15 residues. CDR3 nucleotide sequence: TGTGCCAGCAGTTCTATCCGGGACAACAGGTTTGAAGCTTTCTTT. Its translation: CASSSIRDNRFEAFF.

For the CDR3, the DNA is TGTGCCAGCAGTTCCCCAGGGACAGGCTCCTACGAGCAGTACTTC. Encoded protein: CASSSPGTGSYEQYF. The gene calls are TRBV28 and TRBJ2-7, with 8 bases fitting TRBD1. The germline CDR1 and CDR2 sequences are MDHEN and SYDVKM. J gave up 0 bases and V 4 bases, and 5 bases lay outside the gene matches. This CDR3 has 15 amino acids.

This sequence joins TRBV11-1 and TRBJ1-1; D unresolved. The V end was cut by 5 bases, the J end by 1 base, with 8 bases between. The CDR3 sequence is 13 residues long. From germline, CDR1 is SGHAT and CDR2 FQDESV (reference sequence). In nucleotides, the CDR3 is TGTGCCAGCAGCAGACAAGAGAACACTGAAGCTTTCTTT. This gives the protein CASSRQENTEAFF.

The V call is TRBV4-3, the J call TRBJ2-1; TRBD2 aligns across 7 bases. The CDR3 totals 19 residues. Germline V lookup: CDR1 LGHNA, CDR2 YSLEER. Trimming at V came to 0 bases and at J to 4 bases, leaving 15 bases not matched to a gene. CDR3 in amino acids: CASSQDWLLGGSGYNEQFF. The CDR3 coding sequence is TGCGCCAGCAGCCAAGATTGGCTTTTGGGCGGGAGTGGGTACAATGAGCAGTTCTTC.

V gene TRBV20-1 combines with J gene TRBJ2-7, with a weak D call TRBD1 (6 bases). This CDR3 has 11 amino acids. Trimming shortened V by 3 bases and J by 5 bases, and 8 bases separated the two germline ends. Germline values: CDR1 DFQATT, CDR2 SNEGSKA (reference sequence). Here the CDR3 DNA reads TGCAGTGCTAGTGGGGGCAACGAGCAGTACTTC. It is translated as CSASGGNEQYF.

V is TRBV7-9 and J is TRBJ1-1; TRBD1 is a possible D gene (5 bases). The CDR3 is 15 residues long. V lost 6 bases and J lost 2, with 16 bases in between. The V gene's germline CDR1 is SEHNR and CDR2 FQNEAQ (reference sequence). The CDR3 sequence: CASRMPGPSNTEAFF. For the CDR3, the DNA is TGTGCCAGCAGGATGCCGGGACCCTCAAACACTGAAGCTTTCTTT.

This clone was seen just once. V and J are TRBV6-5 and TRBJ1-6; no clear D gene. V gave up 2 bases and J gave up 4 bases, with 9 bases separating them. Per the germline V gene, CDR1 is MNHEY and CDR2 is SVGAGI. The CDR3 loop spans 15 amino acids. The DNA for the CDR3 is TGTGCCAGCAGTTACGGTTCAGTTTATAATTCACCCCTCCACTTT. It translates to CASSYGSVYNSPLHF.

This clone showed up just once. CDR3 protein: CASSLAGTSGNTGELFF. DNA of the CDR3: TGCGCCAGCAGCTTGGCCGGGACTAGCGGGAACACCGGGGAGCTGTTTTTT. The chain is built from TRBV5-1 and TRBJ2-2; 11 bases agree with TRBD2. CDR1 and CDR2 from the germline V gene are SGHRS and YFSETQ. J gave up 1 base and V 0 bases, and 2 bases lay outside the gene matches. CDR3 length: 17 amino acids.

This clone came up once. The V and J genes are TRBV10-2 and TRBJ2-1, with 9 bases fitting TRBD2. The V and J ends lost 3 bases and 5 bases, in that order; junction bases with no gene match: 5. The germline V gene encodes CDR1 WSHSY and CDR2 SAAADI. This CDR3 is 15 amino acids long. The CDR3 DNA follows: TGCGCCAGCAGTGATTTGACTAGCGGTAACAATGAGCAGTTCTTC. This codes for CASSDLTSGNNEQFF.

The genes are TRBV30 and TRBJ1-2; TRBD1 is a possible D gene (5 bases). The CDR3 runs 16 residues. Germline CDR1 is GTSNPN and CDR2 is SVGIG (reference sequence). V gave up 1 base and J gave up 5 bases, with 20 bases separating them. The CDR3 bases are TGTGCCTGGAGTGCGAGGGGACGGATGTTTTTGTATGGCTACACCTTC. Its translation: CAWSARGRMFLYGYTF.